This TCR beta chain is from a study of T cell responses to AZD1222 COVID-19 vaccine. Repertoires were generated with immunoSEQ multiplex PCR, while TCRdb's copy carries only in-frame clones and drops some. The sample lists roughly 140,000 clones, more than 70% occurring once. V was cut by 1 base and J by 2 bases, with 14 bases left in between. The CDR3 loop spans 16 amino acids. Germline values: CDR1 SEHNR, CDR2 FQNEAQ (reference sequence). Material: peripheral blood, obtained on day 0 of AZD1222 vaccination. The receptor comes from an adult in good health. The chain is built from TRBV7-9 and TRBJ2-5, with D perhaps TRBD1 or TRBD2 (6 bases each). CDR3 nucleotide sequence: TGTGCCAGCAGCTTAGTCTGGGGGGCCGAGCAAGAGACCCAGTACTTC. It is translated as CASSLVWGAEQETQYF.